This entry lists 24 T cell receptor beta chains sequenced from one sample in a study of T cells after yellow fever vaccination. TCRdb itself ran the 5' RACE reads through MiXCR, one entry per CDR3 protein. This table holds about 320,000 distinct CDR3 sequences, around a tenth found once. The sample was CD4+ T cells sorted from PBMCs, taken 45 days after the yellow fever booster vaccination. The source is a man younger than 30 who received the YFV17D yellow fever vaccine.

This clonotype was detected many times. The J gene is TRBJ1-2, the V gene TRBV5-1, with D maybe TRBD1 (5 bases). Germline values: CDR1 SGHRS, CDR2 YFSETQ. There are 13 residues in the CDR3. Trimming took off 0 bases at V and 3 bases at J, with 6 bases between the two ends. The CDR3: CASSLEGHYGYTF. CDR3 sequence (DNA): TGCGCCAGCAGCTTGGAGGGGCACTATGGCTACACCTTC.

There are many counts of this clonotype. V gene TRBV4-3 combines with J gene TRBJ2-4; 12 bases match TRBD2. The CDR3 sequence is 17 residues long. With 0 bases clipped from V and 9 bases from J, the junction kept 9 bases outside the gene matches. The germline CDR1 and CDR2 sequences are LGHNA and YSLEER. The CDR3 coding sequence is TGCGCCAGCAGCCAAGATCACCCTAGCGGGGGGGGAACCATTCAGTACTTC. It translates to CASSQDHPSGGGTIQYF.

This clonotype showed up just once. The V and J genes are TRBV6-2 or TRBV6-3 and TRBJ2-3; no clear D gene. CDR1 is MNHEY, CDR2 SVGEGT, per germline. Trimming took 6 bases from V and 1 from J, leaving 8 bases between them. This CDR3 is built from 13 residues. CDR3 coding DNA: TGTGCCAGCAGATCCCTGGGCACAGATACGCAGTATTTT. This gives the protein CASRSLGTDTQYF.

There are a few counts of this clonotype. V is TRBV23-1 and J is TRBJ2-2; 11 nucleotides match TRBD2. TRBV23-1 is treated as an ORF (open reading frame) with a function not yet certain. V trimming: 3 bases; J trimming: 3 bases; junction bases outside the gene matches: 3. This CDR3 region has 16 residues. The CDR3 DNA is TGCGCCAGCAGTCAGACTAGCGGGGCAGACACCGGGGAGCTGTTTTTT. It specifies CASSQTSGADTGELFF.

This clonotype was seen more than once but under ten times. V is TRBV7-2 and J is TRBJ2-7; the D gene could be TRBD1 or TRBD2 (5 bases each). V dropped 4 bases and J dropped 3 bases, with 10 bases sitting between them. Germline-derived CDR1 and CDR2 are SGHTA and FQGNSA. This CDR3 spans 13 amino acids. The CDR3 coding sequence is TGTGCCAGCAGCTGGGACGGACTCTACGAGCAGTACTTC. This translates into CASSWDGLYEQYF.

The V and J genes are TRBV3-1 and TRBJ2-5; 8 bases are shared with TRBD2. The germline gives CDR1 LGHDT, CDR2 YNNKEL (reference sequence). This CDR3 comprises 13 residues. The V segment lost 1 base and the J segment 13 bases; nucleotides outside the gene matches: 8. CDR3 DNA sequence: TGTGCCAGCAGCCAAGGAGAAGGGACTAGGCGGTACTTC. It is translated as CASSQGEGTRRYF.

In this sample, this clonotype turned up a few times. The gene calls are TRBV7-3 and TRBJ2-5; 8 bases fit TRBD1. The V segment lost 5 bases and the J segment 5 bases; nucleotides outside the gene matches: 10. Per the germline V gene, CDR1 is SGHTA and CDR2 is FQGTGA. The CDR3 covers 15 residues. In nucleotides, the CDR3 is TGTGCCAGCAGCCCTTCGGACAGGGCCTGGGAGACCCAGTACTTC. Its protein is CASSPSDRAWETQYF.

V and J are TRBV20-1 and TRBJ2-7; D call uncertain. Germline assignment: CDR1 DFQATT and CDR2 SNEGSKA (reference sequence). This CDR3 contains 12 residues. Trimming took 3 bases from V and 2 from J, leaving 8 bases between them. CDR3 region: CSARDQTYEQYV. CDR3 DNA: TGCAGTGCTAGGGACCAGACCTACGAGCAGTACGTC.

This CDR3 reads CASSLRGVPEAFF. For the CDR3, the DNA is TGTGCCAGCAGCTTAAGGGGAGTCCCTGAAGCTTTCTTT. This chain joins TRBV7-9 and TRBJ1-1; D may be TRBD1 (5 bases). The CDR3 length is 13 residues. Trimming stripped 2 bases from V and 6 bases from J, with 10 bases between. Germline-derived CDR1 and CDR2 are SEHNR and FQNEAQ (reference sequence).

This clonotype was observed a handful of times. The chain combines TRBV5-5 with TRBJ1-3, with 7 positions matching TRBD1. The germline V gene encodes CDR1 SGHKS and CDR2 YYEKEE (reference sequence). The CDR3 extends over 15 amino acids. V dropped 4 bases and J dropped 0; count of bases not matched to a gene: 4. CDR3 amino acids: CASSPGGTSGNTIYF. CDR3 bases: TGTGCCAGCAGCCCAGGGGGTACCTCTGGAAACACCATATATTTT. The complete variable domain, with remaining parts taken from reference TRBV5-5 and TRBJ1-3, reads DAGVTQSPTHLIKTRGQQVTLRCSPISGHKSVSWYQQVLGQGPQFIFQYYEKEERGRGNFPDRFSARQFPNYSSELNVNALLLGDSALYLCASSPGGTSGNTIYFGEGSWLTVV.

The chain carries TRBV19 and TRBJ1-3; D unclear. Germline assignment: CDR1 LNHDA and CDR2 SQIVND (reference sequence). V shed 1 base and J shed 9 bases, with 10 bases lying between them. CDR3 length: 13 amino acids. As DNA, the CDR3 is TGTGCCAGTAGTATAGGGGGTATTGGCACCATATATTTT. The encoded protein is CASSIGGIGTIYF.

There are a few counts of this clonotype. The chain couples TRBV6-5 to TRBJ1-6; D not resolved. The ends were cut back, 6 bases at V and 10 bases at J, with 13 bases in the middle. CDR1 is MNHEY and CDR2 is SVGAGI in the germline V gene. The CDR3 has 13 residues. CDR3 nucleotide sequence: TGTGCCAGCAGGCTCGGCCATGACTCACCCCTCCACTTT. This gives the protein CASRLGHDSPLHF.

This clonotype was detected only a few times. The chain links TRBV10-2 to TRBJ2-6, with D perhaps assigned TRBD1 or TRBD2 (5 bases each). This CDR3 is built from 18 residues. In germline, CDR1 is WSHSY, CDR2 SAAADI. Trimming shortened V by 2 bases and J by 2 bases, and 16 bases separated the two germline ends. CDR3 amino acids: CASSESRGRDPGANVLTF. DNA for the CDR3: TGCGCCAGCAGTGAGAGCCGGGGACGGGACCCTGGGGCCAACGTCCTGACTTTC.

This clonotype has just a few counts. This rearrangement joins TRBV6-2 or TRBV6-3 to TRBJ2-3; 9 bases line up with TRBD2. Germline V lookup: CDR1 MNHEY, CDR2 SVGEGT. The CDR3 consists of 15 residues. V gave up 2 bases and J gave up 5 bases; unmatched junction bases: 5. The CDR3: CASSYGGGAKDTQYF. The CDR3 nucleotides read TGTGCCAGCAGTTACGGCGGGGGGGCCAAAGATACGCAGTATTTT.

In DNA, the CDR3 is TGTGCCAGCAGGGCGGACGGAGCTTATCAGCCCCAGCATTTT. Its protein is CASRADGAYQPQHF. The rearrangement uses TRBV12-3 or TRBV12-4 and TRBJ1-5; D gene unclear. Between the trimmed V and J ends, which lost 6 bases and 5 bases, there was a span of 14 bases. The CDR3 is made up of 14 amino acids.

This clonotype was counted a few times. The chain carries TRBV12-3 or TRBV12-4 and TRBJ2-7, with 7 nucleotides matching TRBD2. The CDR3 covers 16 residues. The V and J ends lost 1 base and 2 bases, in that order; junction bases with no gene match: 8. Written as DNA, the CDR3 is TGTGCCAGCAGTTTAGGGGTAGCGGGCGGGCCCTACGAGCAGTACTTC. It translates to CASSLGVAGGPYEQYF.

This clonotype was seen only a few times. The V call is TRBV7-9, the J call TRBJ2-1; D is unresolved. V lost 5 bases, J lost 5 bases, and 16 bases lay in between. Germline V gene sequence: CDR1 SEHNR, CDR2 FQNEAQ (reference sequence). The CDR3 contains 15 residues. CDR3 amino acids: CASSNPTGLNNEQFF. As DNA, the CDR3 is TGTGCCAGCAGCAACCCGACCGGGCTTAACAATGAGCAGTTCTTC.

The chain combines TRBV29-1 with TRBJ2-5; D is undetermined. Looked up from germline, CDR1 is SQVTM and CDR2 is ANQGSEA. The CDR3 has 12 residues. V lost 3 bases to trimming and J lost 2 bases, with 7 bases between them. DNA of the CDR3: TGCAGCGTTGATCGGGTTCAAGAGACCCAGTACTTC. Its translation: CSVDRVQETQYF.

As concerns this clonotype: This clone may be a read error of a much larger clone one base away. The chain has TRBV7-7 and TRBJ2-3; a weak D match, TRBD2 (5 bases). V was clipped by 0 bases and J by 4 bases, with 5 bases between them. CDR1 and CDR2 from the germline V gene are SSHAT and FNYEAQ (reference sequence). The CDR3 length is 13 residues. CDR3 in amino acids: CASSLAEADTQYF. In DNA, the CDR3 is TGTGCCAGCAGCTTAGCGGAGGCAGATACGCAGTATTTT.

This clonotype was counted a few times. The chain couples TRBV3-1 to TRBJ2-1, with D hard to call. CDR1 and CDR2 from the germline V gene are LGHDT and YNNKEL (reference sequence). CDR3 size: 12 residues. V gave up 5 bases and J gave up 8 bases, with 10 bases separating them. CDR3 sequence: CASSSVGDEQFF. CDR3 in DNA: TGTGCCAGCAGCTCCGTGGGCGATGAGCAGTTCTTC.

The genes are TRBV19 and TRBJ1-1; maybe TRBD1 (6 bases). Germline CDR1 is LNHDA and CDR2 is SQIVND (reference sequence). The germline V and J ends were trimmed by 7 bases and 0 bases, with 12 bases remaining between them. The CDR3 has 14 residues. CDR3 amino acids: CASIDRRLNTEAFF. The CDR3 DNA is TGTGCCAGTATCGACAGGAGATTGAACACTGAAGCTTTCTTT.

CDR3 in DNA: TGTGCCAGCAGGCCCACAAATTTTAGCAATCAGCCCCAGCATTTT. Residues: CASRPTNFSNQPQHF. The gene calls are TRBV14 and TRBJ1-5; no clear D. The V end was cut by 6 bases, the J end by 0 bases, with 12 bases between. This CDR3 region has 15 residues. Germline assignment: CDR1 SGHDN and CDR2 FVKESK.

There are a few counts of this clonotype. V usage is TRBV7-2 and J usage is TRBJ2-1; TRBD2 is a possible D gene (6 bases). In germline, CDR1 is SGHTA, CDR2 FQGNSA. Trimming pared 5 bases from V and 13 bases from J, leaving 18 bases between. This CDR3 comprises 13 residues. Here the CDR3 reads CASSPLHSGSQFF. The CDR3 nucleotides read TGTGCCAGCAGCCCCCTCCATAGCGGCAGCCAGTTCTTC.

The gene calls are TRBV4-1 and TRBJ2-5; weak D call: TRBD1 (5 bases). V lost 0 bases, J lost 2 bases, and 10 bases lay in between. Germline CDR1 is MGHRA and CDR2 is YSYEKL. The CDR3 length is 15 residues. Written as DNA, the CDR3 is TGCGCCAGCAGCCAAGAAGGGTACAGGCAAGAGACCCAGTACTTC. This translates into CASSQEGYRQETQYF.